This T cell receptor beta chain comes out of a study of T cell responses to AZD1222 COVID-19 vaccine. The study's findings and limits: There were repertoire samples only from the period after the peak T cell response. At baseline, just six or seven AZD1222 recipients tested seropositive. Donors in the cohort were predominantly white British and more often female, and clonal diversity was possibly underestimated.

Germline V CDR1 and CDR2: WNHNN, SYGVQD (reference sequence). The CDR3 is made up of 12 amino acids. V lost 4 bases, J lost 7 bases, and 7 bases lay in between. Using immunoSEQ multiplex PCR, the repertoire was profiled, and TCRdb retains in-frame clones only, with some absent. This sample carries some 150,000 clones, approximately 86% of them seen once, and the ten largest clones take approximately 4.7%. Note on this clone: Its antigen is unidentified.

This TCR was sampled from an adult who received the AZD1222 COVID-19 vaccine. This material consisted of peripheral blood, taken 28 days after the second AZD1222 dose. V gene TRBV10-1 combines with J gene TRBJ2-2, with no clear D. The CDR3 nucleotides are TGCGCCAGCAGTGCTGGGGTCGGGGAGCTGTTTTTT. It yields the protein CASSAGVGELFF.